The sequence of this TCR beta chain was determined in a study of blood T cells in healthy people across ages. Study findings and constraints: The donors' CMV status was not determined, possibly confounding changes in expanded clonotypes. Strong correlation linked observed beta diversity and percent naive T cells.

Alongside a J-beta primer mix, a sample-barcoded 5' primer served in a second PCR lasting 7 to 11 cycles. Each cDNA was tagged by a template-switch adaptor containing 12 random nucleotides. TCRdb re-called the 5' RACE reads through MiXCR, storing one row per CDR3 protein. The sample has roughly 900,000 distinct CDR3 sequences, around 30% seen once. The CDR3 runs to 12 residues. Trimming left V 7 bases short and J 6 bases short, with 10 bases between. Germline values: CDR1 MNHNS, CDR2 SASEGT. This clonotype has ten or more counts. The antigen remains unidentified. The sequencing input was blood. The clonotype originates from a woman of 80 years or more in good health. This chain connects TRBV6-1 to TRBJ2-1; TRBD2 is a possible D gene (5 bases). The CDR3 nucleotides read TGTGCCAGCACCCTAGCAGGCAATGAGCAGTTCTTC. It encodes CASTLAGNEQFF.